Listed below are T cell receptor beta chains from one sample, sequenced in a study of cytomegalovirus exposure and HLA in healthy donors. Here immunoSEQ multiplex PCR was the method, and the copy in TCRdb shows in-frame clones only, minus some. Counted here are approximately 91,000 clones, 60% to 75% occurring once; the ten biggest clones make up 1.2%. The sequencing sample was made of PBMCs. These TCRs come from a female donor in good health and CMV-seronegative. Both conserved end residues are part of each CDR3. A D gene is named only where the DNA matches it firmly. Clone size appears in some rows only: once, few, many, or a class for an expanded clone.

TRBD1	TRBV27	TRBJ1-5	once	TGTGCCAGCAGTTTACTAGGGACAGCTGGCCTTGGCAATCAGCCCCAGCATTTT	CASSLLGTAGLGNQPQHF
.	TRBV20-1	TRBJ2-7	few	TGCAGTGCTAGAGACACTTACGAGCAGTACTTC	CSARDTYEQYF
.	TRBV7-9	TRBJ1-1	few	TGTGCCAGCAGCCCGGGATACACTGAAGCTTTCTTT	CASSPGYTEAFF
.	TRBV5-1	TRBJ1-1	few	TGCGCCAGCAGCTTGAGCCCCTCGGGGGTGAACACTGAAGCTTTCTTT	CASSLSPSGVNTEAFF
.	TRBV30	TRBJ1-3	.	TGTGCCTGGAGGATACAGGGTTCTGGAAACACCATATATTTT	CAWRIQGSGNTIYF
.	TRBV18	TRBJ1-4	few	TGTGCCAGCTCACCACGGGGAGCTAATGAAAAACTGTTTTTT	CASSPRGANEKLFF
TRBD1	TRBV29-1	TRBJ1-2	.	TGCAGCGTTGGGGGGGGACAGGGCCCTAACTATGGCTACACCTTC	CSVGGGQGPNYGYTF
.	TRBV25-1	TRBJ2-2	few	TGTGCCAGCAGTGAAGGACTCGACACCGGGGAGCTGTTTTTT	CASSEGLDTGELFF
TRBD1	TRBV30	TRBJ1-3	.	TGTGCCTGGACGACAGGGTCTGGAAACACCATATATTTT	CAWTTGSGNTIYF
TRBD1	TRBV29-1	TRBJ1-1	.	TGCAGCGCCACAGGGGGCTCTACTGAAGCTTTCTTT	CSATGGSTEAFF
.	TRBV7-2	TRBJ2-3	.	TGTGCCGGCAGCTTCGGGACTTCTTCAGATACGCAGTATTTT	CAGSFGTSSDTQYF
TRBD2	TRBV28	TRBJ2-6	.	TGTGCCAGCCGATATACTAGCGGGAGTGTGTCTGGGGCCAACGTCCTGACTTTC	CASRYTSGSVSGANVLTF
.	TRBV28	TRBJ1-2	few	TGTGCCACCTCACCAGGGACACCTATTAACTATGGCTACACCTTC	CATSPGTPINYGYTF
.	TRBV27	TRBJ1-5	.	TGTGCCAGCAGTTCCACAGGACAAGGCATTCGGCCCCAGCATTTT	CASSSTGQGIRPQHF
.	TRBV27	TRBJ2-3	.	TGTGCCAGGCTATTGGGAGGCACAGATACGCAGTATTTT	CARLLGGTDTQYF
TRBD1	TRBV5-1	TRBJ2-3	.	TGCGCCAGCAGCGAGACAGGGTCGGAAACAGATACGCAGTATTTT	CASSETGSETDTQYF
.	TRBV7-6	TRBJ2-1	few	TGTGCCAGCAGCTCCGGGACTCCCACCTCCTACAATGAGCAGTTCTTC	CASSSGTPTSYNEQFF
.	TRBV7-8	TRBJ2-1	.	TGTGCCAGCAGCTTAGGGCGGACGGGGAGTATTTTGGGCAATGAGCAGTTCTTC	CASSLGRTGSILGNEQFF
.	TRBV5-1	TRBJ2-7	once	TGCGCCAGCAGCTTCGGGTCCTCCTACGAGCAGTACTTC	CASSFGSSYEQYF
TRBD1	TRBV6-5	TRBJ1-2	few	TGTGCCAGCAGCACTCGACCCGGGACAGGCAACGGCTACACCTTC	CASSTRPGTGNGYTF
TRBD1	TRBV5-1	TRBJ1-2	.	TGCGCCAGCAGCCCACCGCCCGACAGGGCCGGCTATGGCTACACCTTC	CASSPPPDRAGYGYTF
TRBD1	TRBV27	TRBJ1-6	.	TGTGCCAGCAGGGGGGCAGGGGGTAGGGCCTATAATTCACCCCTCCACTTT	CASRGAGGRAYNSPLHF
.	TRBV7-8	TRBJ2-4	.	TGTGCCAGCACGCTCAGGGAAAGAGGCCCTCTAGCCAAAAACATTCAGTACTTC	CASTLRERGPLAKNIQYF
.	TRBV6-5	TRBJ1-2	once	TGTGCCAGCACCATGAACAGGCTGAGCTATGGCTACACCTTC	CASTMNRLSYGYTF
.	TRBV5-1	TRBJ1-1	.	TGCGCCAGCCACTTGGGGGCAGTGAACACTGAAGCTTTCTTT	CASHLGAVNTEAFF
.	TRBV19	TRBJ1-6	once	TGTGCCACAGGACAGTTGTCCTATAATTCACCCCTCCACTTT	CATGQLSYNSPLHF
TRBD2	TRBV30	TRBJ2-1	few	TGTGCCTGGAGTTGGACTAGCGCGGTCCTCTACAATGAGCAGTTCTTC	CAWSWTSAVLYNEQFF
TRBD2	TRBV5-4	TRBJ2-3	.	TGTGCCAGCAGGCTAGCGGGGGCCACAGATACGCAGTATTTT	CASRLAGATDTQYF